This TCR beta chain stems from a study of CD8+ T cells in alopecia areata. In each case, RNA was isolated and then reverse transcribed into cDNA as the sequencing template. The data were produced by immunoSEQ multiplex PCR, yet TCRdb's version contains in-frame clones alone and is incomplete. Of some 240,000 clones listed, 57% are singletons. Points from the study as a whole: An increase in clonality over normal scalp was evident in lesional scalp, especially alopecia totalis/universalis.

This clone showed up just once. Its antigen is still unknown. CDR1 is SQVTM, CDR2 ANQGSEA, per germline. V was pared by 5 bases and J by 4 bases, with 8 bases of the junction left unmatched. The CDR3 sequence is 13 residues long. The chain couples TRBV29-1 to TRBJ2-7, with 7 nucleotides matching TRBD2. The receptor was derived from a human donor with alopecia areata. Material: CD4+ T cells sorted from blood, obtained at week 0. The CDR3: CSVRDYPQYEQYF. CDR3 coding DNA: TGCAGCGTTAGGGACTATCCCCAATACGAGCAGTACTTC.